This T cell receptor beta chain is from a study of blood T cell repertoires in COVID-19. Study-level information: Acute and convalescent COVID-19 specimens originated in the United States, Italy and Spain. PBMCs, B-cell-depleted T cells, or T cells provided the cDNA or gDNA that made up the material.

Original methodology: Estimated nucleated cell counts came from reference gene primer amplification. The data were produced by immunoSEQ multiplex PCR, yet TCRdb's version contains in-frame clones alone and is incomplete. V and J calls and clone size are copied from that table; D and trimming were computed from the DNA. Of about 140,000 clones listed, 88% were seen once; the top ten hold roughly a tenth. CDR1 and CDR2 from the germline V gene are MGHDK and SYGVNS. The V segment lost 5 bases and the J segment 4 bases; nucleotides outside the gene matches: 12. The CDR3 totals 16 residues. This TCR derives from a man in his sixties with active or convalescent COVID-19. Sequences were obtained from peripheral blood. V and J are TRBV25-1 and TRBJ2-3, with 7 bases fitting TRBD2. The CDR3 reads CASSSSSGKSADTQYF. The CDR3, as DNA: TGTGCCAGCAGTTCATCAAGCGGGAAAAGCGCAGATACGCAGTATTTT.